The T cell receptor beta chain described here comes from a study of high-grade serous ovarian cancer treatment subgroups. For the study at large: Each sample yielded on average roughly 7,400 unique TCR beta rearrangements from over 12,000 reads.

TCRdb's table, derived via immunoSEQ multiplex PCR, lists solely in-frame clones and lacks some. This sample yields about 5,200 clones, of which around 63% are seen a single time; more than 15% belongs to the top ten. This clone was detected once. Tumor tissue was taken before any definitive surgery or chemotherapy was given. Germline values: CDR1 MGHRA, CDR2 YSYEKL. CDR3 length equals 13 residues. The V and J ends lost 1 base and 4 bases respectively, with 5 bases between them. This TCR derives from a human donor with high-grade serous ovarian cancer. The specimen sequenced was tumor tissue. The chain joins TRBV4-1 to TRBJ1-3; D gene ambiguous. In DNA, the CDR3 is TGCGCCAGCAGCCAAGTCAAAGGAAACACCATATATTTT. Amino acid sequence: CASSQVKGNTIYF.